This TCR beta chain was sequenced for a study of CD8 T cells in Susac syndrome. Germline V CDR1 and CDR2: SGHRS, YFSETQ. This CDR3 has 15 amino acids. The V segment lost 2 bases and the J segment 2 bases; nucleotides outside the gene matches: 6. The TEMRA cells underwent FACS enrichment, while the CD8+ and CD4+ T cells underwent negative isolation. RNA, at about 0.45 to 1 ug, was reverse transcribed with random hexamers. Amplification of TCR beta CDR3 spanned 54 Vbeta and 13 Jbeta via immunoSEQ multiplex PCR. TCRdb re-called the immunoSEQ multiplex PCR reads through MiXCR, storing one row per CDR3 protein. The table includes about 210,000 distinct CDR3 sequences, 85% to 95% detected once.

The TCR was taken from a human donor with Susac syndrome. This chain connects TRBV5-1 to TRBJ1-2, with 7 nucleotides matching TRBD1. What was sequenced was CD4+ T cells from PBMCs. The CDR3 nucleotides read TGCGCCAGCAGCTTCACGGGACAGCAAAACTATGGCTACACCTTC. Its protein is CASSFTGQQNYGYTF.